What follows is one T cell receptor (beta chain) and its context. Its antigen remains unidentified. One base away there is no much larger clone; base qualities are not given. Receptor libraries were prepared by the immunoSEQ multiplex PCR assay. TCRdb carries this immuneACCESS record with in-frame sequences only. Its versions omit some clonotypes, under half of them owing to an unresolved V gene in the studies checked, with the rest unexplained. The sample has about 660,000 clones on record, 88% of them singletons. The ten top clones hold around 0.0099% of the sample. The entry originates in a study of shared T cell receptors in the human thymus (dated by TCRdb to 2020 to 2023). About the full investigation: The study examined how self-reactive, shared T-cell receptor alpha chains are generated in the human thymus.

From cysteine to phenylalanine, the CDR3 is 16 amino acids long. The kept DNA is CDR3 alone, 48 bases in frame from the first base. Relative to germline, V is missing 7 bases and J is missing 7 bases, with 16 bases of the junction outside any gene match. CDR1 is given as MNHNY and CDR2 as SVGAGI, both from the germline V gene (reference sequence). This sample also belongs to another study, concerning human thymus T cells. The second investigation adds: Immunologically healthy infants undergoing open corrective cardiac surgery for congenital heart defects in Finland were used as donors. Thymus tissue was obtained as surgical resects removed during corrective cardiac surgery. Usage of V and J gene segments appeared to be biased in both the thymic and the peripheral blood repertoires. According to the related research, thymic TCR repertoires were highly overlapping among unrelated individuals. TCR alpha and beta repertoires from roughly 8 infant thymus samples and four related peripheral blood samples were characterized in the study. Donor ages ranged from about 6 to 244 days, and the cohort comprised roughly six male and two female infants. Thymocytes were mechanically released from the tissue and were stored as pellets of about 9-33 million cells at -70 degrees C. A QIAsymphony instrument was used to extract genomic DNA from the frozen cell pellets. The immunoSEQ multiplex PCR assay was used to amplify the TCRB and TCRAD loci from a standardized quantity of quality-controlled genomic DNA. The V(D)J region was spanned by amplicons of a length sufficient to cover the CDR3 and to identify V and J genes. The commercial immunoSEQ service was used to sequence amplicons on an Illumina platform. Corrections for primer bias and sequencing errors followed previously described methods, while TCRAD and TCRB definitions were based on the IMGT database. immunoSEQ Analyzer 3.0 and VDJTools were used for repertoire analysis, which covered basic statistics, V/J segment usage, diversity estimates, rarefaction and pairwise overlap. Chao1, ChaoE, Efron-Thisted, Shannon and inverse Simpson indices were used to estimate diversity, which was also estimated on datasets down-sampled to the smallest sample. Repertoire overlap was assessed by strict matching of CDR3 nucleotide sequence, V gene and J gene, and clustering was done by Jaccard-based multidimensional scaling. On average, thymus samples yielded around 800,000 unique TCRB clonotypes, whereas blood samples yielded about 80,000.

The origin of this receptor is a boy under two years old with a congenital heart defect. Donor details come from another sample of the same person, matched by shared clones. Sequencing was carried out using thymocytes. The chain uses TRBV6-6 and TRBJ1-2, with TRBD1 matching 9 junction bases. Read as DNA, the sequence is TGTGCCAGCACTGGGACAGGGCTTTACCCCTGGAGTGGCTACACCTTC. This translates into CASTGTGLYPWSGYTF.